These T cell receptor beta chains were read from a single sample in a study of tumor-infiltrating lymphocytes in primary liver carcinoma. TCRdb ran MiXCR on the multiplex PCR reads and lists one entry per CDR3 protein. The table has 110,000 or so distinct CDR3 sequences, roughly 85% seen once; the top ten hold roughly a fifth. Sequencing was performed on liver tumor tissue from sampling region 3. All receptors derive from a man aged 35-49 years with primary liver carcinoma and hepatitis B virus infection. The CDR3 runs from the conserved cysteine through the conserved F or W. Each record gives: V gene, clone size, D gene, J gene, CDR3 protein, CDR3 DNA. The D gene is left open where the match is weak. Size values are once, few and many counts, or a class for expanded clones, and some rows have none.

>TRBV29-1|few|TRBD1|TRBJ1-2
CSIRDSSDYGYTF
TGCAGCATAAGGGACAGCTCGGACTATGGCTACACCTTC
>TRBV7-2|NA|NA|TRBJ2-3
CASSLGIGGTDTQYF
TGTGCCAGCAGCCTCGGGATAGGGGGTACGGATACGCAGTATTTT
>TRBV11-2|few|TRBD2|TRBJ2-3
CASSAPTSVSGDTQYF
TGTGCCAGCAGCGCTCCGACTAGCGTGAGTGGGGATACGCAGTATTTT
>TRBV11-2|NA|NA|TRBJ2-3
CASILPFGRTNSDRQYF
TGTGCCAGCATCCTGCCCTTTGGACGTACCAATTCAGATAGGCAGTACTTT
>TRBV6-2/TRBV6-3|NA|TRBD2|TRBJ2-7
CASRLVGGTYDQYF
TGTGCCAGCAGACTAGTGGGAGGGACCTACGATCAGTACTTC
>TRBV6-1|NA|NA|TRBJ2-2
CVSSKTLQVNTGELFF
TGTGTAAGCAGTAAAACACTACAGGTGAACACCGGGGAGCTGTTTTTT
>TRBV5-1|NA|TRBD2|TRBJ2-1
CASTLPGGYNERFF
TGCGCCAGCACGTTACCGGGAGGTTACAATGAGCGGTTCTTC
>TRBV5-4|NA|NA|TRBJ2-3
CASMEQDTDTQYF
TGTGCCAGCATGGAGCAGGACACAGATACGCAGTATTTT
>TRBV7-9|NA|TRBD2|TRBJ2-3
CTSSSWTSGSPDTQYF
TGTACCAGCAGCTCCTGGACTAGCGGGAGCCCAGATACACAGTATTTT
>TRBV6-6|NA|TRBD1|TRBJ1-1
CASRYNRGLPEAFF
TGTGCTAGCAGATATAACAGGGGGCTTCCTGAAGCTTTCTTT
>TRBV20-1|many|TRBD1|TRBJ1-2
CSARVAGQDYGYTF
TGCAGTGCTAGAGTTGCGGGACAGGACTATGGCTACACCTTC
>TRBV29-1|NA|NA|TRBJ1-2
CSVKFGQWIYDYTF
TGCAGTGTCAAGTTTGGACAGTGGATCTATGACTACACCTTC
>TRBV11-2|few|TRBD2|TRBJ2-5
CASSLGASGQETRYF
TGCGCCAGCAGCTTAGGGGCTAGCGGGCAAGAGACCCGGTACTTC
>TRBV6-1|NA|NA|TRBJ2-5
CASNRDLGETQYF
TGTGCCAGCAACAGGGACTTAGGAGAGACCCAATACTTC
>TRBV29-1|NA|NA|TRBJ2-2
CIVLGPGPTGELFF
TGCATCGTCCTCGGTCCGGGACCGACCGGGGAGCTATTTTTT
>TRBV7-9|many|TRBD1|TRBJ2-7
CASSLGQGLERQYF
TGTGCCAGCAGCTTGGGACAGGGCCTCGAACGGCAGTACTTC
>TRBV28|NA|NA|TRBJ1-1
CVSSGFRGHLYAFF
TGTGTCAGCAGTGGTTTCCGAGGACACCTTTACGCTTTCTTT
>TRBV5-5|few|TRBD1|TRBJ2-3
CTSNWDRGSSDTQYF
TGCACCAGCAACTGGGACAGGGGGAGTTCAGATACGCAGTATTTT
>TRBV6-4|NA|TRBD1|TRBJ2-2
CASSDGQGAGDLFF
TGTGCCAGCAGTGACGGACAGGGGGCCGGGGACTTGTTTTTT
>TRBV29-1|once|NA|TRBJ1-5
CSAGGGANQPQRF
TGCAGCGCCGGAGGGGGAGCGAATCAGCCCCAACGATTT
>TRBV5-5|NA|TRBD2|TRBJ2-1
CVSTPSSGIYNEQFF
TGTGTCAGCACCCCATCGAGCGGGATCTACAATGAGCAGTTCTTC
>TRBV11-2|NA|TRBD2|TRBJ2-1
CASSLQWVPETSRSHEQFF
TGTGCCAGCAGCCTCCAATGGGTGCCTGAGACTAGCAGGAGTCATGAGCAGTTCTTC
>TRBV7-9|NA|NA|TRBJ2-7
CASITTGPPYEQYF
TGTGCTAGCATCACTACGGGCCCCCCATACGAGCAGTACTTC
>TRBV28|NA|NA|TRBJ1-5
CASSLGTDPYINQPQHF
TGTGCCAGTAGTTTGGGGACCGATCCATATATCAATCAGCCCCAGCATTTT
>TRBV28|many|TRBD2|TRBJ2-7
CASSLFGLAGFYEQYF
TGTGCCAGCAGTTTATTCGGACTAGCGGGGTTCTACGAGCAGTACTTC
>TRBV4-2|NA|TRBD2|TRBJ2-3
CASSHVSIGSGRATDTQYF
TGTGCCAGCAGTCACGTATCCATCGGTAGCGGGAGGGCAACAGATACGCAGTATTTT
>TRBV4-1|NA|NA|TRBJ2-2
CASSQLTLSGKLFF
TGCGCTAGCAGCCAACTTACCCTCTCTGGGAAGCTGTTTTTT
>TRBV7-8|NA|TRBD1|TRBJ2-5
CASSMDRGIETQYF
TGTGCCAGCAGTATGGACAGGGGGATTGAGACCCAGTACTTC
>TRBV12-3/TRBV12-4|NA|NA|TRBJ1-2
CTSSLSGTNYGYTF
TGTACCAGCAGCCTCTCGGGGACTAACTATGGCTACACCTTC